Following are 2 T cell receptor beta chains from one sample sequenced in a study of naive and memory T cell subsets. Whole-study findings and limits: Naive repertoires, especially CD8, held a few larger clonotypes, possibly memory cells re-expressing CD45RA.

These receptors have no known antigen. Both TRBC1 and TRBC2 were covered by a beta constant-region primer of two equimolar oligonucleotides. Four rounds of PCR amplified the ligated cDNA using nested alpha and beta constant-region primers plus SP2. TCRdb reanalysed the UMI-ligation and nested PCR reads using MiXCR and keeps one entry per CDR3 protein. This sample has around 140,000 distinct CDR3 sequences; more than 15% occur once, and the top ten carry around 0.63%. The specimen sequenced was naive CD8+ T cells from blood. The receptors were sampled from a human donor in good health.

This chain connects TRBV6-6 to TRBJ1-4; no reliable D call. V was cut by 2 bases and J by 1 base, with 26 bases left in between. This CDR3 has 21 amino acids. Germline CDR1 reads MNHNY; CDR2 reads SVGAGI (reference sequence). CDR3 in DNA: TGTGCCAGCAGTTACAACTGGTTTCCCGGGCAACCGCGCGAAACTAATGAAAAACTGTTTTTT. Amino acids: CASSYNWFPGQPRETNEKLFF.

The chain is built from TRBV19 and TRBJ2-1, with 8 bases fitting TRBD2. The V gene end was trimmed by 10 bases and the J gene end by 2 bases; junction bases not matched to a gene: 7. Looked up from germline, CDR1 is LNHDA and CDR2 is SQIVND (reference sequence). CDR3 size: 14 residues. The CDR3 reads CATGGREAYNEQFF. CDR3 sequence (DNA): TGTGCCACCGGGGGGCGGGAGGCCTACAATGAGCAGTTCTTC.